The following is a T cell receptor beta chain sequence with its context. Its target antigen remains unknown. Base qualities are not recorded, but no much larger clone differs from it by a single base. The data belong to a study of vaccination and CD4 T cells after COVID-19 (dated by TCRdb to between 2021 and 2023). Notes on the research overall: Convalescent patients had a positive SARS-CoV-2 result on nasal swab PCR, and of these patients, nine had mild disease and one had severe disease. The convalescent cohort comprised six males and four females, including two Hispanic individuals, seven Caucasians, two Asians and one multiracial person. Each participant got two doses of either the Pfizer-BioNTech BNT162b2 vaccine (n=8) or the Moderna mRNA-1273 vaccine (n=2). Post-COVID blood samples from convalescent patients were collected a median of approximately 93 days after diagnosis, with a range of 35 to 161 days. The time from the second vaccine dose to post-vaccine blood sampling had a median of around 72 days and ranged from roughly 13 to 241 days. For a few convalescent patients, samples were collected at an early post-vaccination timepoint (day 14) as well as at a late post-vaccination timepoint (days 161 to 241). The cultures were stimulated with overlapping spike peptide pools from SARS-CoV-2 and from the common cold coronaviruses HCoV-NL63, HCoV-OC43 and HCoV-229E. Control cultures received a CEFX viral epitope pool as the positive control, an HIV-1 Nef peptide pool as the negative control, or no peptide. In around nine COVID-19 convalescent patients and 4 infection-naive healthy vaccine recipients, the spike-specific CD4+ TCR repertoire before mRNA vaccination was compared with the repertoire after mRNA vaccination. What the study reported, not specific to this receptor: Although the median number of SARS-CoV-2-reactive clonotypes went up from some 23 after infection to approximately 40 after vaccination, the increase was not significant. Only a relatively small number of convalescent patients were included in the study, and early timepoints following natural infection were not analyzed. Nearly all vaccine-specific clones in convalescent patients (304 of 307) were mono-reactive for SARS-CoV-2 spike rather than cross-reactive with common cold coronaviruses. In convalescent patients, a median around 86% of post-vaccine SARS-CoV-2-reactive clones were detected only after vaccination, suggesting vaccine-specific priming.

Based on the germline V gene, the CDR1 and CDR2 sequences are SGHNT and YENEEA. The germline V and J ends show losses of 0 bases and 7 bases respectively, and no gene match explains 6 bases of the junction. The CDR3 has 16 amino acids, counting the end cysteine and phenylalanine. Solely the CDR3 DNA is kept, with 48 bases framed from the first base. Interpreted using the paper, the time point label stands for: late sampling 161 to 241 days after vaccination in three convalescent patients. Explained via the paper, the treatment or condition label denotes: roughly ten-day PBMC culture with coronavirus spike peptide pools or control peptides (ViraFEST assay). The ViraFEST assay was used in the study, in which antigen-specific T cells were expanded with peptide pools and expanded clonotypes were subsequently identified by TCR sequencing. Positive SARS-CoV-2 PCR tests in the convalescent patients dated from March to December 2020, before Alpha, Beta and Delta variants emerged in the United States. Each well held some 2 million PBMCs cultured with around 10 ug/ml peptide pools in IMDM containing approximately 5% human AB serum and around 10 IU/ml IL-2. Half of the culture medium was replaced with fresh IL-2-containing medium on days 3 and 7. After around 10 days of culture, CD4+ T cells were isolated by negative selection with the EasySep CD4+ T cell isolation kit. PBMCs were separated from whole blood using Ficoll-Paque Plus gradient centrifugation and then either used fresh or cryopreserved at -140C. In general, triplicate wells were set up for every culture condition.

The library was generated by PCR. At the Johns Hopkins FTIC core, DNA from the cultured CD4+ T cells underwent TCR sequencing with the Oncomine TCR Beta short-read assay. Genomic DNA was extracted from the cultured CD4+ T cells with the QIAamp micro DNA kit. Oncomine TCR Beta libraries from cultured CD4+ T cells were pooled using unique dual indexes and sequenced on an Illumina iSeq 100. The source study handled its data this way. Non-productive sequences were removed, and CDR3s not starting with C, not ending with F or W, or shorter than 7 amino acids were discarded. Antigen-specific clonotypes were identified with the MANAFEST web application by comparing peptide-stimulated wells with reference and other culture wells. Positive clones required FDR below 0.05, an odds ratio above 5, and productive frequency above 0.1% in at least two of three replicate wells. A clonotype counted as cross-reactive if it showed significant expansion both in the SARS-CoV-2 spike wells and in at least one common cold coronavirus spike condition. Using R version 3.6.1, CDR3 homology was evaluated through Levenshtein distances (stringdist) along with unrooted phylogenetic trees (ape). TCRdb reworked the public reads: Q25 trimming with fastp, MiXCR clone assembly, productive beta chains retained. For every CDR3 protein sequence, its rows merge into one entry that carries the most common genes and DNA. TCRdb's processing, not the authors', yielded these V and J calls. For this sample the table gives about 26,000 distinct CDR3 sequences, of which 35% to 40% were detected only once. The ten most abundant clones make up under 3.5% of the sample.

Recombination joined TRBV11-3 with TRBJ2-1, with 10 bases aligning to TRBD2. This clonotype originated in a human donor who had recovered from COVID-19. Sequencing used CD4+ T cells from blood, cultured in vitro, obtained about 7 months after SARS-CoV-2 vaccination. The CDR3: CASSLESSGRDNEQFF. The bases read TGTGCCAGCAGCTTAGAGTCTAGCGGGAGAGATAATGAGCAGTTCTTC.